This TCR beta chain was documented in a study of shared clonotypes between healthy human individuals. Some clones are missing from TCRdb's copy, which holds only in-frame ones; the method was immunoSEQ multiplex PCR. The sample has hundreds of thousands of clones, less than 85% seen once; the top ten hold roughly 1.7%. This clone was counted between two and nine times. The ends were cut back, 6 bases at V and 9 bases at J, with 21 bases in the middle. CDR1 and CDR2 (germline): MDHEN, SYDVKM. The CDR3 length is 15 residues. J is TRBJ1-5 and V is TRBV28; the D gene is possibly TRBD1 (6 bases). The material sequenced was memory CD4+ T cells sorted from blood. As for subset: CD45RA-negative fraction. The source of this sequence is a young woman in good health. The CDR3, as DNA: TGTGCCAGCAGCCTCGACAGGCAAGGTCGGGGGCCCCAGCATTTT. Residues: CASSLDRQGRGPQHF.